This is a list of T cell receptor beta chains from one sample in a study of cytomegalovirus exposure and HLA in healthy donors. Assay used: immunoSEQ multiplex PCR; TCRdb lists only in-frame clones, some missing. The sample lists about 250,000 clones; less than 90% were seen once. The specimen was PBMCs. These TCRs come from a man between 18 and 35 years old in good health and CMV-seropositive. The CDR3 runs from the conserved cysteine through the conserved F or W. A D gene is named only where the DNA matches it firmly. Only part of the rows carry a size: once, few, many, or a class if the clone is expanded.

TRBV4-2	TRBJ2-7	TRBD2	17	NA	TGTGCCAGCAGCCAAGAGGTCCCAGCGGGAGGTTCCTACGAGCAGTACTTC	CASSQEVPAGGSYEQYF
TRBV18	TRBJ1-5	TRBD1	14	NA	TGTGCCAGCTCACCGACAGGGGGCAATCAGCCCCAGCATTTT	CASSPTGGNQPQHF
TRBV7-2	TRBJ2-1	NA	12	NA	TGTGCCAGCAGCTCCTTAGCTGGGGAGCAGTTCTTC	CASSSLAGEQFF
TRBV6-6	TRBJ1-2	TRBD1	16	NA	TGTGCCAGCAGTTACTTCGGGACAGGCCAGCGATATGGCTACACCTTC	CASSYFGTGQRYGYTF
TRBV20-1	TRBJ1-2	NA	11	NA	TGCAGTGCTACGGGACACGGCGGCTACACCTTC	CSATGHGGYTF
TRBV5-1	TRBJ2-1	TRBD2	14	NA	TGCGCCAGCAGCTTAGCGGGAGACGGCATTGAGCAGTTCTTC	CASSLAGDGIEQFF
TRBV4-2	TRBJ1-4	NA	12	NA	TGTGCCAGCAGCCAAGACGGGGAAAAACTGTTTTTT	CASSQDGEKLFF
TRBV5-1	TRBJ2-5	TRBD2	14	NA	TGCGCCAGCAGGGGACTAGCGGTCCAAGAGACCCAGTACTTC	CASRGLAVQETQYF
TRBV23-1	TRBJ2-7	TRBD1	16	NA	TGCGCCAGCAGACTCAGCGGAATCGGACAGGGCTACGAGCAGTACTTC	CASRLSGIGQGYEQYF
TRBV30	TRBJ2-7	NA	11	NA	TGTGCCTGGAGTGTACGGCGCGAGCAGTACTTC	CAWSVRREQYF
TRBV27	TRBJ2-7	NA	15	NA	TGTGCCAGCAGCTCCGGGCTCAGCGGCTCCTACGAGCAGTACTTC	CASSSGLSGSYEQYF
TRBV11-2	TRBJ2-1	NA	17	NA	TGTGCCAGCAGCTTAGTGTCTGCCCCGAGCTCCTACAATGAGCAGTTCTTC	CASSLVSAPSSYNEQFF
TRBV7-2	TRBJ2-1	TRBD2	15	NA	TGTGCCAGCAGCCCTCGGACTAGCGGGTGGAATGAGCAGTTCTTC	CASSPRTSGWNEQFF
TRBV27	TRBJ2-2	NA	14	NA	TGTGCCAGCAACCAGGGCACGAACACCGGGGAGCTGTTTTTT	CASNQGTNTGELFF
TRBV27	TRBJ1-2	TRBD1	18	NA	TGTGCCATCCAAACCCCCACTTTCCCGGTGACAGGGATTTCTTGCTACACCTTC	CAIQTPTFPVTGISCYTF
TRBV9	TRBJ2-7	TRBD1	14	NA	TGTGCCAGCAGCGTACGGGACAGTTCCTACGAGCAGTACTTC	CASSVRDSSYEQYF
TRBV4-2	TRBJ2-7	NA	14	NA	TGTGCCAGCAGCCAAGAAGGATGGGGTTACGAGCAGTACTTC	CASSQEGWGYEQYF
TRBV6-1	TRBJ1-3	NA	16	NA	TGTGCCAGCAGTGAAGGGGGACACCTCTCTGGAAACACCATATATTTT	CASSEGGHLSGNTIYF
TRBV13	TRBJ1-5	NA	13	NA	TGTGCCAGCAGCTTAGGAGGGGTTCAGCCCCAGCATTTT	CASSLGGVQPQHF
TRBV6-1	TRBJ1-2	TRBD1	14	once	TGTGCCAGCAACCGAGGAGGGGGCGCGAGGGGCTACACCTTC	CASNRGGGARGYTF
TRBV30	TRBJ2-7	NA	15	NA	TGTGCCTGGAGTGTATCGTGGGAGGCTGACTACGAGCAGTACTTC	CAWSVSWEADYEQYF
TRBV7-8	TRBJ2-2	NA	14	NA	TGTGCCAGCAGCCCACCCACCTCCACCGGGGAGCTGTTTTTT	CASSPPTSTGELFF
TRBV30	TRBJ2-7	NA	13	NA	TGTGCCTGGACCGCCGCGTCCCGGGGCGAGCAGTACTTC	CAWTAASRGEQYF
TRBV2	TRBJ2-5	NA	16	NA	TGTGCCAGCCTCACGTATTCTGGGGCAAGGGGGGAGACCCAGTACTTC	CASLTYSGARGETQYF